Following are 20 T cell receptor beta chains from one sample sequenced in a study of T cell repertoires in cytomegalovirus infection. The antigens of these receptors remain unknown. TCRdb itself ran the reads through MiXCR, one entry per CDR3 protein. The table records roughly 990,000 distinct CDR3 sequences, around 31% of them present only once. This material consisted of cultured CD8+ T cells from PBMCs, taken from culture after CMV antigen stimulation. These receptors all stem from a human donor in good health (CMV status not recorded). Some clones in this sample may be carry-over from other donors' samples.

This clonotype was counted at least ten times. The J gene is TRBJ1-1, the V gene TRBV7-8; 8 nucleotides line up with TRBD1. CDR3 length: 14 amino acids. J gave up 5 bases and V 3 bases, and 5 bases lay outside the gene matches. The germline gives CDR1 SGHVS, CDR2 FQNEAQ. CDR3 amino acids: CASSFLGQGTEAFF. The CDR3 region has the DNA TGTGCCAGCAGCTTCTTAGGACAGGGAACTGAAGCTTTCTTT.

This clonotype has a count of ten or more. This CDR3 is CASSVEVPDTQYF. In nucleotides, the CDR3 is TGTGCCAGCAGCGTAGAGGTCCCAGATACGCAGTATTTT. V is TRBV9 and J is TRBJ2-3; D unresolved. The CDR3 length is 13 residues. V lost 0 bases, J lost 4 bases, and 6 bases lay in between. Germline assignment: CDR1 SGDLS and CDR2 YYNGEE.

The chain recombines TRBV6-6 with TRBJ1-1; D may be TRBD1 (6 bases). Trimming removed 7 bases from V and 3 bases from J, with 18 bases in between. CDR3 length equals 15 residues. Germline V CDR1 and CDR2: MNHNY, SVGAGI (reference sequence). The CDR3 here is CASIVLGTHYTEAFF. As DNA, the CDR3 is TGTGCCAGCATAGTCCTCGGGACACATTACACTGAAGCTTTCTTT.

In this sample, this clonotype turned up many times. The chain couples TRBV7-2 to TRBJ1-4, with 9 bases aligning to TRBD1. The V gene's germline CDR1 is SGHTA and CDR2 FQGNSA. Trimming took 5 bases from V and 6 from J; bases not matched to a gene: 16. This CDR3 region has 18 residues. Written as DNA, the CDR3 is TGTGCCAGCAGCCGGAAGGGGACAGGGTTTATTGTGGATGAAAAACTGTTTTTT. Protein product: CASSRKGTGFIVDEKLFF.

Written as DNA, the CDR3 is TGTGCCAGCAGCGTAAGGGACAGGGCGGGGAACACTGAAGCTTTCTTT. Protein product: CASSVRDRAGNTEAFF. The V call is TRBV9, the J call TRBJ1-1; 9 nucleotides match TRBD1. Per germline, CDR1 SGDLS and CDR2 YYNGEE. With 1 base clipped from V and 1 base from J, the junction kept 5 bases outside the gene matches. The CDR3 contains 16 residues.

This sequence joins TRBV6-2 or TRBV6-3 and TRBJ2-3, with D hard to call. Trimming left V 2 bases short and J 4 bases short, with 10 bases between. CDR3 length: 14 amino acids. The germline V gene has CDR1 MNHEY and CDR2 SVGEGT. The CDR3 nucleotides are TGTGCCAGCAGTTACGTCTCCCGGGCAGATACGCAGTATTTT. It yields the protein CASSYVSRADTQYF.

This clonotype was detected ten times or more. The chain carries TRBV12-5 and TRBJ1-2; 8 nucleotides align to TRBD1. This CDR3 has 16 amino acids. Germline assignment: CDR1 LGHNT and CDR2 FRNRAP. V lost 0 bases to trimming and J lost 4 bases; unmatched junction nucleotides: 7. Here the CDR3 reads CASGLVRSGGAYGYTF. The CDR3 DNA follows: TGTGCTAGTGGTTTGGTACGATCAGGGGGCGCCTATGGCTACACCTTC.

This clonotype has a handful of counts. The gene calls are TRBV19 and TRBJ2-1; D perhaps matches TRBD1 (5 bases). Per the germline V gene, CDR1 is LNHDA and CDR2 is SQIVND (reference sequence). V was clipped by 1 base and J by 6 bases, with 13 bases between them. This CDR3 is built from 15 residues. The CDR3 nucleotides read TGTGCCAGTAGTATAGGTGGGGCCGCCTTCAATGAGCAGTTCTTC. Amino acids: CASSIGGAAFNEQFF. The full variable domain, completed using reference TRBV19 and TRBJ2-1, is DGGITQSPKYLFRKEGQNVTLSCEQNLNHDAMYWYRQDPGQGLRLIYYSQIVNDFQKGDIAEGYSVSREKKESFPLTVTSAQKNPTAFYLCASSIGGAAFNEQFFGPGTRLTVL.

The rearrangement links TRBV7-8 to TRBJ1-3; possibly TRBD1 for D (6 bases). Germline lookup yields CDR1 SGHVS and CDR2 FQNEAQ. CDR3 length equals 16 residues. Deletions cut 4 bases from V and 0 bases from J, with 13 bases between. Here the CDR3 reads CASSSYRDLSGNTIYF. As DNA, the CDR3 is TGTGCCAGCAGCTCGTACAGGGACCTCTCTGGAAACACCATATATTTT.

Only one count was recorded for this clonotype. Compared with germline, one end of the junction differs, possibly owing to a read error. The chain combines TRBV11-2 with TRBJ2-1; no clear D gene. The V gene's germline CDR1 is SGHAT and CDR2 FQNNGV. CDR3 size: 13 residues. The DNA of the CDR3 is TGTGCCAGCAGCTTACCCTCCCACAATGAGCAGTTCTTC. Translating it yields CASSLPSHNEQFF.

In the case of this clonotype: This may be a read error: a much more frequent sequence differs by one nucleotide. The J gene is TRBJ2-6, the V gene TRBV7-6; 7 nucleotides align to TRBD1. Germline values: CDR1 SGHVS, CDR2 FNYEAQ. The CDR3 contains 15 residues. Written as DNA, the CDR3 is TGTGTCAGCAGCCCCGACAGGGCCGTGGCCAACGTCCTGACTTTC. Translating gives CVSSPDRAVANVLTF.

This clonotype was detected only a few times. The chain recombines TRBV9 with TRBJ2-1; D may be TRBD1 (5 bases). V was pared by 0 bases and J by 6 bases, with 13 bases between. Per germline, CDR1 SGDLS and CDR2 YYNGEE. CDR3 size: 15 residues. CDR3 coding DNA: TGTGCCAGCAGCGTAGGAACAGGCCCCCTCAATGAGCAGTTCTTC. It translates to CASSVGTGPLNEQFF.

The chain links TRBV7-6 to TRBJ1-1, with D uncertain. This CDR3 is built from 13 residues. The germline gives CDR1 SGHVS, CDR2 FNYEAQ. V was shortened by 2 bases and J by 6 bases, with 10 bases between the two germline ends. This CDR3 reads CASSLRTAPEAFF. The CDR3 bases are TGTGCCAGCAGCTTACGGACGGCTCCTGAAGCTTTCTTT.

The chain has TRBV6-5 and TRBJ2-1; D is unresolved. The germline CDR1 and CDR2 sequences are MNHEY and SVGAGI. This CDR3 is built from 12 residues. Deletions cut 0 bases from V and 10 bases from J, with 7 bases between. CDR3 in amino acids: CASSYSLGEQFF. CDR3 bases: TGTGCCAGCAGTTACTCGCTGGGGGAGCAGTTCTTC.

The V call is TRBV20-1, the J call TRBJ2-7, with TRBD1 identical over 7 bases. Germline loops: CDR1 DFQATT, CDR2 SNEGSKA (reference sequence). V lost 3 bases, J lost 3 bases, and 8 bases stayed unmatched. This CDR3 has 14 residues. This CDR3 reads CSARGTEPYYEQYF. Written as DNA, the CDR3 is TGCAGTGCTAGGGGGACAGAACCTTACTACGAGCAGTACTTC.

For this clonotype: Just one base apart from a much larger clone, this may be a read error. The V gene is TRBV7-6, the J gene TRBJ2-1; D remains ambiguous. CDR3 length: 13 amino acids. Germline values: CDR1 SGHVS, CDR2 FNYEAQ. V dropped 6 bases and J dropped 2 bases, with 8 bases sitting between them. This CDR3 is CASRLLPYNEQFF. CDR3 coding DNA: TGTGCCAGCAGATTACTCCCCTACAATGAGCAGTTCTTC. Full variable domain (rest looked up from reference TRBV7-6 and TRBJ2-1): GAGVSQSPRYKVTKRGQDVALRCDPISGHVSLYWYRQALGQGPEFLTYFNYEAQQDKSGLPNDRFSAERPEGSISTLTIQRTEQRDSAMYRCASRLLPYNEQFFGPGTRLTVL.

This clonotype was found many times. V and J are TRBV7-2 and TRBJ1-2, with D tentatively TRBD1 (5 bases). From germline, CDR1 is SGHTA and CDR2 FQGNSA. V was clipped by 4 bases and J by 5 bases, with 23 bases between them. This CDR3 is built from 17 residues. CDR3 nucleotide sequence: TGTGCCAGCAGCTCCGCTCCCCTTGGGGCAGGGTATTATGGCTACACCTTC. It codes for CASSSAPLGAGYYGYTF.

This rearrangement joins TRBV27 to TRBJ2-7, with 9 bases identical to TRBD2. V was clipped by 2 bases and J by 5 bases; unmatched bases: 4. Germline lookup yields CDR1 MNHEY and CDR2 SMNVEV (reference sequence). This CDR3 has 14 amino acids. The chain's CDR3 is CASSLGGGAHEQYV. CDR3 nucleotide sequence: TGTGCCAGCAGTTTAGGCGGGGGGGCCCACGAGCAGTACGTC.

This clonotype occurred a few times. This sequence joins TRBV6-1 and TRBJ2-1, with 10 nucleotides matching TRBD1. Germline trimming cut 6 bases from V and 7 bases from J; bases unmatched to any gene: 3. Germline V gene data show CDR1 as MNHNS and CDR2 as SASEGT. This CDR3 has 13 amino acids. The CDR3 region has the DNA TGTGCCAGCAGGGGGACAGGGGAAAATGAGCAGTTCTTC. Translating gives CASRGTGENEQFF.

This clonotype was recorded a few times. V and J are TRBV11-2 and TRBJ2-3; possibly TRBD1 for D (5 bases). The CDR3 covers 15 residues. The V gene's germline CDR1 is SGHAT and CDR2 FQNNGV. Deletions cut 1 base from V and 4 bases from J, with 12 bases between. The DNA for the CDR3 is TGTGCCAGCAGCTTAGGTGGCAGGGCTGCAGATACGCAGTATTTT. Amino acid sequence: CASSLGGRAADTQYF.